The next 22 T cell receptor beta chains were all read from a single sample in a study of T cell responses to AZD1222 COVID-19 vaccine. Sequencing used immunoSEQ multiplex PCR; TCRdb keeps in-frame clones, though not all of them. In the table there are 100,000 or so clones, nearly 90% of which are singletons. Source: peripheral blood, taken 28 days after the second AZD1222 dose. All receptors come from an adult who received the AZD1222 COVID-19 vaccine.

This clone was counted once. The chain recombines TRBV27 with TRBJ2-7; TRBD1 matches at 7 bases. V lost 1 base to trimming and J lost 0 bases; unmatched junction nucleotides: 3. The CDR3 runs 15 residues. The germline CDR1 and CDR2 sequences are MNHEY and SMNVEV (reference sequence). The CDR3, as DNA: TGTGCCAGCAGTTTATTTACAGGGGCCTCCTACGAGCAGTACTTC. Protein: CASSLFTGASYEQYF.

This clone appeared once. V gene TRBV14 combines with J gene TRBJ2-7; D tentatively reads TRBD1 or TRBD2 (5 bases each). There are 15 residues in the CDR3. Germline V gives CDR1 SGHDN, CDR2 FVKESK. Trimming shortened V by 1 base and J by 3 bases, and 13 bases separated the two germline ends. The CDR3 nucleotides are TGTGCCAGCAGCCAAGTTGGGGACCGTTTCTACGAGCAGTACTTC. Protein sequence: CASSQVGDRFYEQYF.

The genes are TRBV10-3 and TRBJ1-2; no clear D. Germline V lookup: CDR1 ENHRY, CDR2 SYGVKD. This CDR3 has 13 residues. V was shortened by 6 bases and J by 6 bases, with 14 bases between the two germline ends. This CDR3 reads CAISPDATNGYTF. For the CDR3, the DNA is TGTGCCATCAGCCCGGACGCCACAAATGGCTACACCTTC.

This rearrangement joins TRBV7-2 to TRBJ1-2, with D hard to call. The germline V gene has CDR1 SGHTA and CDR2 FQGNSA. Trimming left V 3 bases short and J 4 bases short, with 9 bases between. The CDR3 sequence is 13 residues long. The CDR3 reads CASSFYTGYGYTF. In DNA form, the CDR3 reads TGTGCCAGCAGCTTCTATACCGGCTATGGCTACACCTTC. Together with reference TRBV7-2 and TRBJ1-2, the CDR3 gives the full variable domain: GAGVSQSPSNKVTEKGKDVELRCDPISGHTALYWYRQSLGQGLEFLIYFQGNSAPDKSGLPSDRFSAERTGGSVSTLTIQRTQQEDSAVYLCASSFYTGYGYTFGSGTRLTVV.

This chain joins TRBV3-1 (or the pseudogene TRBV3-2) and TRBJ2-7; 9 bases fit TRBD2. The CDR3 spans 16 residues. Germline assignment: CDR1 LGHDT and CDR2 YNNKEL (reference sequence). The ends lost 4 bases at V and 4 bases at J; junction bases unmatched: 11. The CDR3 is CASSRGGGSGRYEQYF. The DNA for the CDR3 is TGTGCCAGCAGCCGGGGGGGTGGTAGCGGGAGATACGAGCAGTACTTC.

This chain joins TRBV27 and TRBJ2-1, with TRBD1 identical over 7 bases. J lost 6 bases, V lost 6 bases, and 5 bases had no gene match. The CDR3 length is 13 residues. The germline V gene has CDR1 MNHEY and CDR2 SMNVEV (reference sequence). The CDR3: CASRRDRVNEQFF. CDR3 sequence (DNA): TGTGCCAGCAGACGCGACAGGGTCAATGAGCAGTTCTTC.

The chain employs TRBV7-2 and TRBJ2-1, with 10 bases fitting TRBD2. V lost 5 bases and J lost 13; bases outside the gene matches: 8. CDR3 length: 13 residues. Germline-derived CDR1 and CDR2 are SGHTA and FQGNSA. The CDR3 DNA reads as TGTGCCAGCAGCCCTTTAGCGGGAGGTGATCAGTTCTTC. Residues: CASSPLAGGDQFF.

The chain uses TRBV28 and TRBJ1-2, with no clear D. Germline values: CDR1 MDHEN, CDR2 SYDVKM. The ends were cut back, 7 bases at V and 3 bases at J, with 12 bases in the middle. This CDR3 spans 13 amino acids. CDR3 in amino acids: CASKAPGHYGYTF. The CDR3 nucleotides read TGTGCCAGCAAAGCCCCCGGCCACTATGGCTACACCTTC.

The chain joins TRBV5-6 to TRBJ1-3; the D gene is possibly TRBD1 (6 bases). The V gene lost 5 bases and the J gene lost 3 bases, with 12 bases spanning the gap. Germline V CDR1 and CDR2: SGHDT, YYEEEE. The CDR3 runs 14 residues. CDR3 amino acids: CASSIQGGGNTIYF. The CDR3 nucleotides are TGTGCCAGCAGTATACAGGGTGGTGGAAACACCATATATTTT.

This chain connects TRBV15 to TRBJ1-4; D is uncertain. V dropped 5 bases and J dropped 8 bases, with 6 bases sitting between them. The CDR3 runs to 11 residues. CDR1 and CDR2 (germline): LNHNV, YYDKDF (reference sequence). The CDR3 sequence: CATSPGEKLFF. The CDR3 nucleotides read TGTGCCACCAGCCCTGGGGAAAAACTGTTTTTT.

The rearrangement links TRBV7-2 to TRBJ1-5, with D perhaps TRBD1 (5 bases). Per germline, CDR1 SGHTA and CDR2 FQGNSA. The V end lost 2 bases, the J end lost 5 bases, and 10 bases lay between the germline ends. The CDR3 is made up of 14 amino acids. The CDR3 nucleotides are TGTGCCAGCAGCTTACAGGGAGGAGATCAGCCCCAGCATTTT. This translates into CASSLQGGDQPQHF.

CDR3 in amino acids: CASSVGAGLNEQFF. CDR3 DNA sequence: TGTGCCAGCAGCGTAGGGGCAGGCCTCAATGAGCAGTTCTTC. The chain employs TRBV9 and TRBJ2-1; D gene ambiguous. The CDR3 contains 14 residues. Germline V gene data show CDR1 as SGDLS and CDR2 as YYNGEE. Trimming shortened V by 0 bases and J by 6 bases, and 10 bases separated the two germline ends.

The table lists this clone with a few counts. The chain combines TRBV5-5 with TRBJ2-7; 13 bases align to TRBD2. This CDR3 is 17 amino acids long. V lost 0 bases and J lost 4; bases outside the gene matches: 7. Looked up from germline, CDR1 is SGHKS and CDR2 is YYEKEE (reference sequence). The CDR3 sequence: CASSLGPGLAGQYEQYF. CDR3 bases: TGTGCCAGCAGCTTGGGCCCGGGACTAGCGGGACAATACGAGCAGTACTTC.

The V gene is TRBV19, the J gene TRBJ2-3; D is ambiguous. From germline, CDR1 is LNHDA and CDR2 SQIVND (reference sequence). CDR3 size: 11 residues. CDR3 amino acids: CPPDRTDTQYF. CDR3 coding DNA: TGTCCCCCGGACCGCACAGATACGCAGTATTTT. The variable domain in full, with the rest retrieved from reference TRBV19 and TRBJ2-3, is DGGITQSPKYLFRKEGQNVTLSCEQNLNHDAMYWYRQDPGQGLRLIYYSQIVNDFQKGDIAEGYSVSREKKESFPLTVTSAQKNPTAFYLCPPDRTDTQYFGPGTRLTVL.

J is TRBJ1-5 and V is TRBV19; D gene uncertain. Trimming took 5 bases from V and 0 from J, leaving 2 bases between them. The CDR3 length is 12 residues. CDR1 is LNHDA, CDR2 SQIVND, per germline (reference sequence). CDR3 nucleotides: TGTGCCAGTAGTGTTAGCAATCAGCCCCAGCATTTT. Its translation is CASSVSNQPQHF.

V gene TRBV10-2 combines with J gene TRBJ1-4, with unresolved D. This CDR3 is built from 15 residues. V was pared by 5 bases and J by 5 bases, with 15 bases between. Germline CDR1 and CDR2: WSHSY and SAAADI. In DNA, the CDR3 is TGCGCCAGCAGTTTCTCCTCCCGGTCAAATGAAAAACTGTTTTTT. It translates to CASSFSSRSNEKLFF.

This clone is a singleton in its sample. The rearrangement links TRBV6-1 to TRBJ1-2, with D possibly matching TRBD1 (5 bases). Deletions cut 1 base from V and 4 bases from J, with 13 bases between. The CDR3 runs 15 residues. CDR1 and CDR2 (germline): MNHNS, SASEGT. The CDR3 DNA sequence: TGTGCCAGCAGTGAAGAAGGATCGAGGGGCTATGGCTACACCTTC. Protein: CASSEEGSRGYGYTF.

The chain employs TRBV27 and TRBJ2-6; D is ambiguous. Germline loops: CDR1 MNHEY, CDR2 SMNVEV (reference sequence). The CDR3 has 15 residues. With 8 bases removed from V and 0 bases from J, the gap between germline ends came to 11 bases. CDR3 DNA sequence: TGTGCCAGCCCTCCCTTGATCTCTGGGGCCAACGTCCTGACTTTC. It translates to CASPPLISGANVLTF.

J is TRBJ1-4 and V is TRBV7-9; D gene unclear. CDR3 length equals 14 residues. Between the trimmed V and J ends, which lost 6 bases and 0 bases, there was a span of 8 bases. The germline CDR1 and CDR2 sequences are SEHNR and FQNEAQ (reference sequence). CDR3 protein: CASSYRSTNEKLFF. The DNA for the CDR3 is TGTGCCAGCAGTTACCGCTCAACTAATGAAAAACTGTTTTTT. Using reference TRBV7-9 and TRBJ1-4 for the parts outside the CDR3, the full variable domain is DTGVSQNPRHKITKRGQNVTFRCDPISEHNRLYWYRQTLGQGPEFLTYFQNEAQLEKSRLLSDRFSAERPKGSFSTLEIQRTEQGDSAMYLCASSYRSTNEKLFFGSGTQLSVL.

The count of this clone is one. This chain uses TRBV5-6 with TRBJ2-3; the D gene is possibly TRBD2 (6 bases). Germline values: CDR1 SGHDT, CDR2 YYEEEE. Trimming took off 9 bases at V and 5 bases at J, with 19 bases between the two ends. CDR3 length: 14 residues. The CDR3 sequence: CANSRWDSGDTQYF. CDR3 sequence (DNA): TGTGCCAACTCGAGGTGGGACTCTGGAGATACGCAGTATTTT.

The gene calls are TRBV5-1 and TRBJ1-3; a possible D gene is TRBD1 (5 bases). Trimming cost V 1 base and J 0 bases, with 8 bases left between them. The CDR3 has 15 residues. In germline, CDR1 is SGHRS, CDR2 YFSETQ. In DNA form, the CDR3 reads TGCGCCAGCAGCTTGTGGGGCGACTCTGGAAACACCATATATTTT. This sequence encodes CASSLWGDSGNTIYF.

CDR3 protein: CASSSRTSFSYEQYF. The CDR3 nucleotides are TGTGCCAGCAGTTCCCGGACTAGCTTCTCCTACGAGCAGTACTTC. The rearrangement uses TRBV6-2 or TRBV6-3 and TRBJ2-7; 8 bases line up with TRBD2. Germline V CDR1 and CDR2: MNHEY, SVGEGT. The CDR3 totals 15 residues. After removal of 4 bases from V and 0 bases from J, the junction contained 5 bases not matched to a gene.